The 28 T cell receptor beta chains in this list originate from one sample, sequenced in a study of cytomegalovirus exposure and HLA in healthy donors. The PCR was carried out with 60 Vbeta primers and 13 Jbeta primers. Measured with immunoSEQ multiplex PCR; TCRdb has only the in-frame clones, and not every one. The sample has about 65,000 clones; almost 80% are singletons. The sample comprised PBMCs. These receptors all come from a girl aged 10 to 17 in good health and CMV-seropositive.

This rearrangement joins TRBV5-8 to TRBJ1-5; 9 positions agree with TRBD1. V gave up 2 bases and J gave up 5 bases; unmatched junction bases: 5. From germline, CDR1 is SGHTS and CDR2 YDEGEE. CDR3 length: 15 amino acids. The chain's CDR3 is CASSFTGGSDQPQHF. In DNA form, the CDR3 reads TGTGCCAGCAGCTTCACAGGGGGCTCGGATCAGCCCCAGCATTTT.

The chain is built from TRBV27 and TRBJ2-5, with a possible D match to TRBD1 (6 bases). The CDR3 has 13 amino acids. The ends were cut back, 7 bases at V and 2 bases at J, with 11 bases in the middle. Germline V gene data show CDR1 as MNHEY and CDR2 as SMNVEV (reference sequence). CDR3 DNA sequence: TGTGCCAGCACCCAGGGGCTACAAGAGACCCAGTACTTC. It translates to CASTQGLQETQYF.

CDR3 loop: CAWSVWGGADTQYF. The CDR3, as DNA: TGTGCCTGGAGTGTGTGGGGAGGGGCAGATACGCAGTATTTT. This chain uses TRBV30 with TRBJ2-3, with TRBD2 identical over 7 bases. V was pared by 0 bases and J by 4 bases, with 4 bases of the junction left unmatched. Germline V lookup: CDR1 GTSNPN, CDR2 SVGIG (reference sequence). This CDR3 contains 14 residues.

The V and J genes are TRBV28 and TRBJ2-1; possible D gene TRBD1, 6 bases. Trimming took off 7 bases at V and 6 bases at J, with 16 bases between the two ends. This CDR3 has 14 amino acids. The germline gives CDR1 MDHEN, CDR2 SYDVKM. The CDR3 sequence: CASNPERGFNEQFF. The CDR3 coding sequence is TGTGCCAGCAACCCTGAGAGGGGGTTCAATGAGCAGTTCTTC.

The CDR3 DNA reads as TGTGCCAGCAGCGGCAGACTAGCGGGGGACGTAAATACGCAGTATTTT. It encodes CASSGRLAGDVNTQYF. The chain joins TRBV7-2 to TRBJ2-3, with TRBD2 identical over 12 bases. V lost 5 bases to trimming and J lost 7 bases; unmatched junction nucleotides: 10. The CDR3 length is 16 residues. Looked up from germline, CDR1 is SGHTA and CDR2 is FQGNSA.

The V gene is TRBV5-4, the J gene TRBJ2-3; 8 nucleotides line up with TRBD1. V lost 3 bases to trimming and J lost 6 bases; unmatched junction nucleotides: 12. The CDR3 runs to 16 residues. Germline V gene lookup returns CDR1 SGHNT and CDR2 YYREEE (reference sequence). Here the CDR3 DNA reads TGTGCCAGCAGCTCTGGGACAGGACGAGTTACGGATACGCAGTATTTT. Amino acid sequence: CASSSGTGRVTDTQYF.

This rearrangement joins TRBV14 to TRBJ1-2; 7 bases are shared with TRBD1. V lost 6 bases and J lost 2; bases outside the gene matches: 6. Germline values: CDR1 SGHDN, CDR2 FVKESK. The CDR3 runs 14 residues. CDR3 in DNA: TGTGCCAGCAGGCGGACAGGAGAAAACTATGGCTACACCTTC. This encodes CASRRTGENYGYTF.

For this clone: Within the sample, other DNA sequences also encode this same CDR3. The chain employs TRBV6-1 and TRBJ1-6, with a weak D call TRBD1 (5 bases). V lost 3 bases to trimming and J lost 11 bases, with 14 bases between them. CDR3 length equals 14 residues. Germline V CDR1 and CDR2: MNHNS, SASEGT. DNA for the CDR3: TGTGCCAGCAGTGATCTGGCGGGGGTGGCACCCCTCCACTTT. Translated: CASSDLAGVAPLHF.

J is TRBJ1-1 and V is TRBV19; D is possibly TRBD1 (6 bases). Germline assignment: CDR1 LNHDA and CDR2 SQIVND (reference sequence). Trimming took 5 bases from V and 6 from J, leaving 10 bases between them. The CDR3 length is 12 residues. The CDR3 DNA reads as TGTGCCAGTAGTCCCGGGACACCTGAAGCTTTCTTT. Its protein product is CASSPGTPEAFF.

Only one count was recorded for this clone. CDR3 region: CASTAQGRYEQYF. The CDR3 region has the DNA TGCGCCAGCACCGCCCAGGGCAGGTACGAGCAGTACTTC. The chain joins TRBV5-1 to TRBJ2-5; D might be TRBD1 (5 bases). The closer fit of TRBJ2-7 to the DNA end suggests the J call may be wrong. This CDR3 is built from 13 residues. CDR1 and CDR2 (germline): SGHRS, YFSETQ.

This clone has only a few counts. The rearrangement uses TRBV5-1 and TRBJ2-7; 7 nucleotides line up with TRBD2. The CDR3 totals 12 residues. Germline V gene lookup returns CDR1 SGHRS and CDR2 YFSETQ. The junction had 1 base not matched to a gene; V was cut back by 0 bases and J by 7 bases. CDR3 loop: CASSLGEGEQYF. For the CDR3, the DNA is TGCGCCAGCAGCTTGGGGGAGGGGGAGCAGTACTTC.

A few counts support this clone. The chain links TRBV6-5 to TRBJ1-3, with 7 bases that match TRBD1. Per germline, CDR1 MNHEY and CDR2 SVGAGI. The CDR3 spans 14 residues. V gave up 5 bases and J gave up 2 bases; unmatched junction bases: 3. CDR3 nucleotides: TGTGCCAGCAGTCAACAGGGGACTGGAAACACCATATATTTT. Amino acid sequence: CASSQQGTGNTIYF.

This clone appeared a single time. This chain uses TRBV9 with TRBJ2-3; no definite D call. The CDR3 contains 14 residues. The germline V gene encodes CDR1 SGDLS and CDR2 YYNGEE. V lost 1 base and J 4 bases, leaving 10 bases between the germline ends. The CDR3 DNA sequence: TGTGCCAGCAGCGTAATGGAGAGATCAGATACGCAGTATTTT. Protein: CASSVMERSDTQYF.

The chain combines TRBV2 with TRBJ1-1; tentative D call: TRBD1 (5 bases). The CDR3 covers 15 residues. Trimming shortened V by 5 bases and J by 0 bases, and 13 bases separated the two germline ends. Germline values: CDR1 SNHLY, CDR2 FYNNEI. CDR3 DNA: TGTGCCAGCAGTCCGGGACTCGCCTTGAACACTGAAGCTTTCTTT. Translation gives CASSPGLALNTEAFF.

The V and J genes are TRBV28 and TRBJ2-5, with TRBD1 matching 10 bases. Germline V gene sequence: CDR1 MDHEN, CDR2 SYDVKM. The CDR3 runs to 12 residues. The V gene end was trimmed by 10 bases and the J gene end by 5 bases; junction bases not matched to a gene: 4. The CDR3 nucleotides read TGTGCCACCGGACAGGGGGACGAGACCCAGTACTTC. Residues: CATGQGDETQYF.

This chain joins TRBV11-2 and TRBJ2-5, with D uncertain. The DNA matches TRBJ2-7 better at its end, which makes the J call doubtful. The germline CDR1 and CDR2 sequences are SGHAT and FQNNGV. This CDR3 comprises 13 residues. CDR3 sequence: CASSLLHTYEQYF. In DNA form, the CDR3 reads TGTGCCAGCAGCTTACTCCATACCTACGAGCAGTACTTC.

The chain couples TRBV6-5 to TRBJ2-1; D ambiguous. Trimming left V 6 bases short and J 6 bases short, with 18 bases between. From germline, CDR1 is MNHEY and CDR2 SVGAGI. CDR3 length: 15 amino acids. The CDR3 region has the DNA TGTGCCAGCAGCCCGACACCCCTTCTCGTCAATGAGCAGTTCTTC. Its translation is CASSPTPLLVNEQFF.

V usage is TRBV7-9 and J usage is TRBJ2-7, with 12 bases lining up with TRBD2. CDR3 size: 19 residues. Germline CDR1 is SEHNR and CDR2 is FQNEAQ (reference sequence). The J segment lost 4 bases and the V segment lost 1 base, leaving 14 bases of the junction unmatched. The CDR3 loop is CASSLVTSGRGLSRYEQYF. CDR3 nucleotide sequence: TGTGCCAGCAGCTTAGTGACTAGCGGGAGAGGATTGAGTAGGTACGAGCAGTACTTC.

This clone showed up just a few times. Here the CDR3 DNA reads TGTGCCTGGAGCCCAGGGATAACCGCAACTAATGAAAAACTGTTTTTT. Encoded protein: CAWSPGITATNEKLFF. V and J are TRBV30 and TRBJ1-4; D possibly corresponds to TRBD1 (5 bases). The germline CDR1 and CDR2 sequences are GTSNPN and SVGIG (reference sequence). V was trimmed by 3 bases and J by 0 bases, leaving 14 bases between them. CDR3 length: 16 residues. Full variable domain (rest looked up from reference TRBV30 and TRBJ1-4): SQTIHQWPATLVQPVGSPLSLECTVEGTSNPNLYWYRQAAGRGLQLLFYSVGIGQISSEVPQNLSASRPQDRQFILSSKKLLLSDSGFYLCAWSPGITATNEKLFFGSGTQLSVL.

This rearrangement joins TRBV6-5 to TRBJ1-3; D not certain. V was shortened by 6 bases and J by 0 bases, with 9 bases between the two germline ends. Germline V gene data show CDR1 as MNHEY and CDR2 as SVGAGI. The CDR3 contains 14 residues. The CDR3 sequence is CASSLMSSGNTIYF. In DNA, the CDR3 is TGTGCCAGCAGCTTAATGAGCTCTGGAAACACCATATATTTT.

This sequence joins TRBV19 and TRBJ1-5, with D uncertain. Germline CDR1 reads LNHDA; CDR2 reads SQIVND (reference sequence). The CDR3 spans 15 residues. Trimming stripped 0 bases from V and 5 bases from J, with 11 bases between. The CDR3 here is CASSIERGSYQPQHF. CDR3 DNA: TGTGCCAGTAGTATAGAGAGAGGGTCTTATCAGCCCCAGCATTTT.

V gene TRBV29-1 combines with J gene TRBJ1-1, with 7 bases fitting TRBD1. This CDR3 spans 13 amino acids. The germline gives CDR1 SQVTM, CDR2 ANQGSEA. V shed 4 bases, J shed 0 bases, and the junction held 2 bases outside the gene matches. CDR3 sequence: CSVGDSVNTEAFF. The CDR3, as DNA: TGCAGCGTTGGGGACAGCGTGAACACTGAAGCTTTCTTT.

The rearrangement uses TRBV6-5 and TRBJ2-7, with D possibly TRBD2 on 6 matching bases. Germline V gene lookup returns CDR1 MNHEY and CDR2 SVGAGI. Trimming removed 5 bases from V and 2 bases from J, with 10 bases in between. The CDR3 loop spans 13 amino acids. The CDR3 sequence is CASSPPGAYEQYF. The CDR3 region has the DNA TGTGCCAGCAGTCCCCCGGGGGCCTACGAGCAGTACTTC.

This clone is a singleton in its sample. CDR3 DNA sequence: TGTGCCAGCAGAAACGCCGGGACAGGGACCCGAGAGCAGTACTTC. This codes for CASRNAGTGTREQYF. The chain has TRBV2 and TRBJ2-7, with 9 bases matching TRBD1. The germline V gene encodes CDR1 SNHLY and CDR2 FYNNEI. Trimming cost V 6 bases and J 7 bases; bases outside gene matches: 13. The CDR3 extends over 15 amino acids. Drawing the rest from reference TRBV2 and TRBJ2-7, the complete variable domain is EPEVTQTPSHQVTQMGQEVILRCVPISNHLYFYWYRQILGQKVEFLVSFYNNEISEKSEIFDDQFSVERPDGSNFTLKIRSTKLEDSAMYFCASRNAGTGTREQYFGPGTRLTVT.

The chain links TRBV29-1 to TRBJ1-3; TRBD1 is a possible D gene (6 bases). CDR1 SQVTM and CDR2 ANQGSEA come from the germline V gene. The CDR3 loop spans 14 amino acids. Between the trimmed V and J ends, which lost 6 bases and 0 bases, there was a span of 12 bases. The CDR3 DNA follows: TGCAGCGTCACGAGGGGGAACTCTGGAAACACCATATATTTT. Translation gives CSVTRGNSGNTIYF.

This clone turned up a few times. CDR3 DNA: TGTGCCAGCAGCTCGATAGTAGGGGACACTGAAGCTTTCTTT. Amino acids: CASSSIVGDTEAFF. The J gene is TRBJ1-1, the V gene TRBV5-4; D is possibly TRBD1 (5 bases). Trimming removed 3 bases from V and 3 bases from J, with 12 bases in between. CDR3 length: 14 amino acids. Germline V gene data show CDR1 as SGHNT and CDR2 as YYREEE (reference sequence).

The rearrangement links TRBV30 to TRBJ2-7; 8 bases are a match to TRBD1. The ends lost 2 bases at V and 4 bases at J; junction bases unmatched: 4. CDR1 is GTSNPN, CDR2 SVGIG, per germline (reference sequence). The CDR3 loop spans 13 amino acids. This CDR3 reads CAWSQTGVYEQYF. CDR3 nucleotide sequence: TGTGCCTGGAGTCAGACAGGGGTTTACGAGCAGTACTTC.

J is TRBJ2-5 and V is TRBV30; possible D gene TRBD1, 6 bases. V dropped 1 base and J dropped 2 bases, with 8 bases sitting between them. This CDR3 region has 13 residues. The germline CDR1 and CDR2 sequences are GTSNPN and SVGIG (reference sequence). The CDR3 protein is CAWSGGGQETQYF. CDR3 bases: TGTGCCTGGAGTGGAGGGGGTCAAGAGACCCAGTACTTC.